The clone carrying this T cell receptor beta chain was seen at least ten times. There were TCR beta CDR3 regions amplified from RNA transcripts. During a first-round RT-PCR of the TCR CDR3, the HTBI primer set was used. Each CDR3 protein gets one entry after TCRdb re-called the multiplex PCR reads with MiXCR. The table has roughly 99,000 distinct CDR3 sequences, about 16% seen once. Germline loops: CDR1 LNHDA, CDR2 SQIVND (reference sequence). The CDR3 spans 14 residues. V gave up 6 bases and J gave up 8 bases; unmatched junction bases: 10. These data originate in a study of T cells in Graves' hyperthyroidism and ophthalmopathy. A patient was excluded if there was uncontrolled infection, other autoimmune disease, pregnancy or lactation.

V and J are TRBV19 and TRBJ2-1, with 7 bases identical to TRBD1. The TCR sequence derives from a woman in her forties or fifties with Graves' hyperthyroidism. The sample was blood. CDR3 sequence: CASRPLTGVDEQFF. Here the CDR3 DNA reads TGTGCCAGTAGACCTCTCACAGGGGTGGATGAGCAGTTCTTC. Filled out from reference TRBV19 and TRBJ2-1, the complete variable domain reads DGGITQSPKYLFRKEGQNVTLSCEQNLNHDAMYWYRQDPGQGLRLIYYSQIVNDFQKGDIAEGYSVSREKKESFPLTVTSAQKNPTAFYLCASRPLTGVDEQFFGPGTRLTVL.